The 5 T cell receptor beta chains given below trace back to one sample, sequenced in a study of beta chain features in type 1 diabetes. Reverse transcription of all isolated RNA meant that expressed TCRB transcripts were sequenced. TCRdb keeps only in-frame clones here, not all; method: immunoSEQ multiplex PCR. Among 150,000 to 180,000 clones, 11% were seen once, and the ten largest hold about 1.9%. Sequenced input: central memory CD4+ T cells from blood. All receptors derive from a man aged 18-30 years in good health.

The table lists this clone with a few counts. V is TRBV15 and J is TRBJ2-1, with D perhaps matching TRBD1 (6 bases). V dropped 3 bases and J dropped 5 bases, with 20 bases sitting between them. This CDR3 has 17 residues. The germline CDR1 and CDR2 sequences are LNHNV and YYDKDF (reference sequence). The DNA of the CDR3 is TGTGCCACCAGCAGGTCCGGCTCAGGGGTGGGGGACAATGAGCAGTTCTTC. It encodes CATSRSGSGVGDNEQFF.

This rearrangement joins TRBV7-2 to TRBJ2-5; 8 positions match TRBD1. This CDR3 is 15 amino acids long. In germline, CDR1 is SGHTA, CDR2 FQGNSA. With 3 bases clipped from V and 4 bases from J, the junction kept 7 bases outside the gene matches. The DNA for the CDR3 is TGTGCCAGCAGCTTTGTCAGGGGGCCCCGAGAGACCCAGTACTTC. The encoded protein is CASSFVRGPRETQYF.

The table lists this clone with a few counts. The V and J genes are TRBV27 and TRBJ1-5; the match to TRBD1 covers 7 bases. The J segment lost 6 bases and the V segment lost 5 bases, leaving 4 bases of the junction unmatched. Germline assignment: CDR1 MNHEY and CDR2 SMNVEV (reference sequence). This CDR3 has 13 amino acids. DNA of the CDR3: TGTGCCAGCAGTATGACAGGGTCTCAGCCCCAGCATTTT. The encoded protein is CASSMTGSQPQHF.

V is TRBV28 and J is TRBJ2-1; possible D gene TRBD1, 6 bases. In germline, CDR1 is MDHEN, CDR2 SYDVKM. The CDR3 extends over 14 amino acids. Between the trimmed V and J ends, which lost 5 bases and 5 bases, there was a span of 13 bases. DNA of the CDR3: TGTGCCAGCAGTCCAGACAGGCCGAACAATGAGCAGTTCTTC. This encodes CASSPDRPNNEQFF.

A few counts support this clone. The chain combines TRBV2 with TRBJ2-3; the match to TRBD2 covers 9 bases. The CDR3 loop spans 17 amino acids. Looked up from germline, CDR1 is SNHLY and CDR2 is FYNNEI. V lost 4 bases and J lost 2; bases outside the gene matches: 10. DNA of the CDR3: TGTGCCAGCAGTGCACCTCTAGCGGGGCTCTACACAGATACGCAGTATTTT. Its translation: CASSAPLAGLYTDTQYF.